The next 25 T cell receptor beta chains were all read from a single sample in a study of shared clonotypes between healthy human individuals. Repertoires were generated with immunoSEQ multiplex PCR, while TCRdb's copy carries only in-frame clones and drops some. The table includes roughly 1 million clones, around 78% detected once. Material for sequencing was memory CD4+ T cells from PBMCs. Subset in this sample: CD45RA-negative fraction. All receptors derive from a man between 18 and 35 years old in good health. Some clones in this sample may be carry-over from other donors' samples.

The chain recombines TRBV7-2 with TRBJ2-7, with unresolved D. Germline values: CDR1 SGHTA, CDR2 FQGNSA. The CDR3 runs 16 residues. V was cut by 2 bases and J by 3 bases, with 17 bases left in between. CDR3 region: CASSLLRARNLYEQYF. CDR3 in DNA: TGTGCCAGCAGCTTACTCCGGGCCCGAAACCTCTACGAGCAGTACTTC.

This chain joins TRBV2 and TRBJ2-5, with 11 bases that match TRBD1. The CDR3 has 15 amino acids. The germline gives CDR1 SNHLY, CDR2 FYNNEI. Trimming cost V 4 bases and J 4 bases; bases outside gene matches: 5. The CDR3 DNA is TGTGCCAGCAGTGGGGACAGGGGGGACGTAGAGACCCAGTACTTC. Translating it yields CASSGDRGDVETQYF.

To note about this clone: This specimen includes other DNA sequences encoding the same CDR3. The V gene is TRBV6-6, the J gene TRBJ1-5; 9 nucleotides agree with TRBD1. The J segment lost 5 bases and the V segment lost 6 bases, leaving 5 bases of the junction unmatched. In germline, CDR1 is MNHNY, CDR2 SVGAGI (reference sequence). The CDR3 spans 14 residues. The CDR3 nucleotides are TGTGCCAGCAGCCGTACAGGGGGCGATCAGCCCCAGCATTTT. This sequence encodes CASSRTGGDQPQHF.

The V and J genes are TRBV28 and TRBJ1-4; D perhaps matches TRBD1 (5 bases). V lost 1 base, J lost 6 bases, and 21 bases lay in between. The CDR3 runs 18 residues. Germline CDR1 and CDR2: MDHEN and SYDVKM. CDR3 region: CASSLSLLRKQVDEKLFF. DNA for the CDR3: TGTGCCAGCAGTTTATCTCTTTTAAGGAAACAGGTCGATGAAAAACTGTTTTTT.

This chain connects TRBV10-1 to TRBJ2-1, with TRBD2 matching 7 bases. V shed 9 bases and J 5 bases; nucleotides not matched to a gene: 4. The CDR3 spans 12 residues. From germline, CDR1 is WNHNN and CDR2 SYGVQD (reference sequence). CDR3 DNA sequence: TGCGCCAGGGTGGCGGGAGACAATGAGCAGTTCTTC. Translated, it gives CARVAGDNEQFF.

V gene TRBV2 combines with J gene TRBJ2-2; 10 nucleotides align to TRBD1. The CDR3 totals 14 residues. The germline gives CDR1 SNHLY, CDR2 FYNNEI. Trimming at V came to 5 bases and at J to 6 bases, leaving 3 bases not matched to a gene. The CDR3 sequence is CASSRDRGAGELFF. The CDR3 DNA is TGTGCCAGCAGTCGGGACAGGGGTGCCGGGGAGCTGTTTTTT.

The CDR3 loop reads CASSLPGGTGELFF. The CDR3 bases are TGTGCCAGCAGCTTACCGGGGGGCACCGGGGAGCTGTTTTTT. This chain links TRBV7-3 with TRBJ2-2, with TRBD2 identical over 7 bases. V lost 2 bases, J lost 4 bases, and 1 base stayed unmatched. This CDR3 comprises 14 residues. Looked up from germline, CDR1 is SGHTA and CDR2 is FQGTGA. Combining the CDR3 with reference TRBV7-3 and TRBJ2-2 gives the whole variable domain GAGVSQTPSNKVTEKGKYVELRCDPISGHTALYWYRQSLGQGPEFLIYFQGTGAADDSGLPNDRFFAVRPEGSVSTLKIQRTERGDSAVYLCASSLPGGTGELFFGEGSRLTVL.

CDR3 nucleotides: TGTGCCATCAGTCCCGACAGGGGGGTTCAGCCCCAGCATTTT. This sequence encodes CAISPDRGVQPQHF. The gene calls are TRBV10-3 and TRBJ1-5, with 9 positions matching TRBD1. The CDR3 extends over 14 amino acids. Germline values: CDR1 ENHRY, CDR2 SYGVKD. V was clipped by 5 bases and J by 6 bases; unmatched bases: 5.

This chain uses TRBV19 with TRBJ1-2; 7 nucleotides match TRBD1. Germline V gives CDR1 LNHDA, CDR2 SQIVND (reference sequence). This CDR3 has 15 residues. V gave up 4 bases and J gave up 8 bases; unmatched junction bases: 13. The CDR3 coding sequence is TGTGCCAGTAGTACCACAGGGGACTTAAGCTACGGCTACACCTTC. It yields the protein CASSTTGDLSYGYTF.

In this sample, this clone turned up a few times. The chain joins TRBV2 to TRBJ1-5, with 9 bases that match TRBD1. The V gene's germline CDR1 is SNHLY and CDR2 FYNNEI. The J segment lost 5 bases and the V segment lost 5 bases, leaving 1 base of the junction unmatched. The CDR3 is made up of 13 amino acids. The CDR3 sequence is CASSWTGDQPQHF. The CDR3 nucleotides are TGTGCCAGCAGTTGGACAGGGGATCAGCCCCAGCATTTT.

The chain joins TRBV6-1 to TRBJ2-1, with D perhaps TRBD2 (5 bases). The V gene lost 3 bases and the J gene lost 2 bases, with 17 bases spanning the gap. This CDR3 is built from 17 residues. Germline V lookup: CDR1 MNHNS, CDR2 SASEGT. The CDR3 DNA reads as TGTGCCAGCAGTGACCAACCGGCGGGCCTCACCTACAATGAGCAGTTCTTC. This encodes CASSDQPAGLTYNEQFF.

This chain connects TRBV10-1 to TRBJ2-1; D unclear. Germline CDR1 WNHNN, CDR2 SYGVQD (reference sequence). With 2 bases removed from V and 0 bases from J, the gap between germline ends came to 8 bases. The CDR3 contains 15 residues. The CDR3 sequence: CASSEHPGSYNEQFF. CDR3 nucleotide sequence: TGCGCCAGCAGTGAGCATCCGGGCTCCTACAATGAGCAGTTCTTC.

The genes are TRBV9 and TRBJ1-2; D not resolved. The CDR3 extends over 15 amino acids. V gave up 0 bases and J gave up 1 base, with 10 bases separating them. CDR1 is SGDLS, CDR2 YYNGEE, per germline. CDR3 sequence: CASSVAGSLNYGYTF. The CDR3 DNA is TGTGCCAGCAGCGTAGCTGGCAGCCTTAACTATGGCTACACCTTC.

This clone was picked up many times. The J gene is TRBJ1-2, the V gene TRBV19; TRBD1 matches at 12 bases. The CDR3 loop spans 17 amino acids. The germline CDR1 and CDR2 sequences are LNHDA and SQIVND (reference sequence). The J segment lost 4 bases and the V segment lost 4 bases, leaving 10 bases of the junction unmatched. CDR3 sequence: CASSNSGTGGSIYGYTF. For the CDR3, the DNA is TGTGCCAGTAGTAATTCCGGGACAGGGGGCTCCATCTATGGCTACACCTTC.

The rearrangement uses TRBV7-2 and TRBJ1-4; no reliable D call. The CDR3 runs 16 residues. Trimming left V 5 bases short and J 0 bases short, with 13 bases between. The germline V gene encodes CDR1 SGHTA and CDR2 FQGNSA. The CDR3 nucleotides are TGTGCCAGCAGCCGAATTGCGGCTTCAACTAATGAAAAACTGTTTTTT. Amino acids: CASSRIAASTNEKLFF.

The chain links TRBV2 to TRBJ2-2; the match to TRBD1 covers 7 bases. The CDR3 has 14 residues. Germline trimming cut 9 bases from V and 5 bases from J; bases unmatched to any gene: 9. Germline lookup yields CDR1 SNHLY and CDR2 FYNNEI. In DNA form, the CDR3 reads TGTGCCAGTGAAGCCGACAGGGCGACCGGGGAGCTGTTTTTT. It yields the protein CASEADRATGELFF.

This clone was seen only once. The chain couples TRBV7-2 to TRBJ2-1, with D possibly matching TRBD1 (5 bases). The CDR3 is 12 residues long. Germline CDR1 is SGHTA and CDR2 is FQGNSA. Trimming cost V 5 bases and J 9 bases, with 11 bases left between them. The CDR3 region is CASSRPQGEQFF. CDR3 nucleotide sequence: TGTGCCAGCAGCCGACCCCAGGGTGAGCAGTTCTTC.

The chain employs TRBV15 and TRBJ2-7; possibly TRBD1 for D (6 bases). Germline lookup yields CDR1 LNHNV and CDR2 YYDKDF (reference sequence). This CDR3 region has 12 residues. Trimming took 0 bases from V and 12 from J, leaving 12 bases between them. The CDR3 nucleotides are TGTGCCACCAGCAGAGAACGGGACATTGCGTACTTC. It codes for CATSRERDIAYF.

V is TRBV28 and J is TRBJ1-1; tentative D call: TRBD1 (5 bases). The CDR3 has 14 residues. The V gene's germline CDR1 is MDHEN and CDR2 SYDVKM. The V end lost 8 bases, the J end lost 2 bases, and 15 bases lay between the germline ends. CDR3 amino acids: CASRTTAGNTEAFF. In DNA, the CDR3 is TGTGCCAGCCGAACGACAGCAGGAAACACTGAAGCTTTCTTT.

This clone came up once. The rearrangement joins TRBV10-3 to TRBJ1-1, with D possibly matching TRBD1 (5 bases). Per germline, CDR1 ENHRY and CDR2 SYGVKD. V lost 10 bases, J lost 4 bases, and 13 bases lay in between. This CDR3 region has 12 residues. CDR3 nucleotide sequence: TGTGCCACCGGGGCCCGGGGCACTGAAGCTTTCTTT. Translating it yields CATGARGTEAFF.

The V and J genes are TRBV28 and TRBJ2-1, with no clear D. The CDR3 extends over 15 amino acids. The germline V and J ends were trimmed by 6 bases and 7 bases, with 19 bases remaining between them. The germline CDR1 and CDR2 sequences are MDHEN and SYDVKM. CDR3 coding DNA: TGTGCCAGCAGCCTAAGGAGCTGGTTTTCGAATGAGCAGTTCTTC. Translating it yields CASSLRSWFSNEQFF.

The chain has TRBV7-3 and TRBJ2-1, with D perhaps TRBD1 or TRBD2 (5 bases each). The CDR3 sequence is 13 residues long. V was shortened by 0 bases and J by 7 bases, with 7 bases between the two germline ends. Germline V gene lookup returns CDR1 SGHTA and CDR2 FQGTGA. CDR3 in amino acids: CASSLTWGNEQFF. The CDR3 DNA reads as TGTGCCAGCAGCTTAACGTGGGGGAATGAGCAGTTCTTC.

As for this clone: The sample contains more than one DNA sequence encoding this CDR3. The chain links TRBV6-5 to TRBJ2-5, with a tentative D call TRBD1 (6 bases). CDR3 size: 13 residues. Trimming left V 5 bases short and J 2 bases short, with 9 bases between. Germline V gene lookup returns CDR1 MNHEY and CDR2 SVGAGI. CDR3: CASSTGLQETQYF. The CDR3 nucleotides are TGTGCCAGCAGTACAGGGTTACAAGAGACCCAGTACTTC.

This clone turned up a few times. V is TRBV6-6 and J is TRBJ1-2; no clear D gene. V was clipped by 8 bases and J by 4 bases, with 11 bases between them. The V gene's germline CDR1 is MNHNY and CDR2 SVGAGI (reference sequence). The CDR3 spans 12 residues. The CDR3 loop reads CASWLGGYGYTF. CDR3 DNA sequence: TGTGCCAGCTGGCTCGGTGGCTATGGCTACACCTTC.

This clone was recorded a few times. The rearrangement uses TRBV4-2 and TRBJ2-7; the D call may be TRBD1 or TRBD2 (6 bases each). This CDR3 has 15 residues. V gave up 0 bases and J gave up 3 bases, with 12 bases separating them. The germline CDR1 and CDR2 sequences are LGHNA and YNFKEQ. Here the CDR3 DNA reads TGTGCCAGCAGCCAAGAATGGAGGGGGTACTACGAGCAGTACTTC. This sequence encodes CASSQEWRGYYEQYF.